Below are 29 T cell receptor beta chains sequenced from a single sample in a study of metastatic and nonmetastatic thyroid tumors. TCRdb redid the clone calls on the PCR reads using MiXCR. The sample holds fewer than 35,000 clones, under 14% seen once. Ahead of thyroid surgery, no patient had received treatment of any kind. The specimen was blood. The receptor set was obtained from a female donor with papillary thyroid cancer or a benign thyroid nodule (not recorded which). Some clones in this sample may be carry-over from other donors' samples.

This clone was counted ten times or more. The chain recombines TRBV20-1 with TRBJ2-1, with D unresolved. Per the germline V gene, CDR1 is DFQATT and CDR2 is SNEGSKA (reference sequence). Trimming stripped 0 bases from V and 5 bases from J, with 14 bases between. This CDR3 contains 15 residues. The chain's CDR3 is CSARDGRIPHNEQFF. The DNA for the CDR3 is TGCAGTGCTAGAGACGGCAGGATCCCCCACAATGAGCAGTTCTTC.

This clone was found many times. The CDR3 reads CASSYSTSTDTQYF. The CDR3 region has the DNA TGTGCCAGCAGTTACTCGACTAGCACAGATACGCAGTATTTT. The chain recombines TRBV6-2 or TRBV6-3 with TRBJ2-3, with D unclear. Trimming removed 0 bases from V and 0 bases from J, with 4 bases in between. The CDR3 loop spans 14 amino acids. The germline V gene encodes CDR1 MNHEY and CDR2 SVGEGT.

This clone has at least ten counts. The chain uses TRBV3-1 and TRBJ2-6, with 7 bases matching TRBD2. Germline CDR1 reads LGHDT; CDR2 reads YNNKEL (reference sequence). The V and J ends lost 0 bases and 1 base, in that order; junction bases with no gene match: 3. The CDR3 runs 17 residues. For the CDR3, the DNA is TGTGCCAGCAGCCAAGATGAAGCGGGGTCTGGGGCCAACGTCCTGACTTTC. Protein product: CASSQDEAGSGANVLTF.

This clone was counted ten times or more. This chain links TRBV9 with TRBJ2-5; D not certain. V lost 4 bases, J lost 3 bases, and 4 bases lay in between. The CDR3 spans 11 residues. Looked up from germline, CDR1 is SGDLS and CDR2 is YYNGEE. The CDR3 nucleotides read TGTGCCAGCAGCCTCGAAGAGACCCAGTACTTC. Translated: CASSLEETQYF.

The V gene is TRBV20-1, the J gene TRBJ2-1; no clear D gene. The CDR3 runs to 11 residues. In germline, CDR1 is DFQATT, CDR2 SNEGSKA (reference sequence). V was cut by 3 bases and J by 12 bases, with 12 bases left in between. DNA of the CDR3: TGCAGTGCTAGGAGGAGCGCCCTGCAGTTCTTC. It encodes CSARRSALQFF.

This clone was observed at least ten times. The junction does not match germline at one end; this may be a read error. The CDR3 protein is CASSLTSGEEETQYF. CDR3 DNA: TGTGCTAGCAGCCTGACTAGCGGGGAAGAAGAGACCCAGTACTTC. J is TRBJ2-5 and V is TRBV7-7; 11 bases line up with TRBD2. The CDR3 is 15 residues long. Germline V gene lookup returns CDR1 SSHAT and CDR2 FNYEAQ (reference sequence).

This clone was picked up many times. V gene TRBV10-3 combines with J gene TRBJ2-7; no clear D. CDR3 length: 14 residues. The germline V and J ends were trimmed by 0 bases and 1 base, with 7 bases remaining between them. Germline assignment: CDR1 ENHRY and CDR2 SYGVKD. The CDR3 sequence is CAISESGGSYEQYF. For the CDR3, the DNA is TGTGCCATCAGTGAGTCGGGCGGTTCCTACGAGCAGTACTTC.

V gene TRBV20-1 combines with J gene TRBJ2-5; TRBD2 matches at 12 bases. V lost 6 bases, J lost 5 bases, and 22 bases stayed unmatched. The CDR3 has 19 amino acids. CDR1 is DFQATT, CDR2 SNEGSKA, per germline (reference sequence). CDR3 DNA sequence: TGCAGTGCGGTGTCCCCGGTACTAGCGGGAGGCACCTCCAGGGAGACCCAGTACTTC. Translation gives CSAVSPVLAGGTSRETQYF.

Many counts were recorded for this clone. This rearrangement joins TRBV6-1 to TRBJ2-3, with D possibly TRBD2 on 7 matching bases. Germline lookup yields CDR1 MNHNS and CDR2 SASEGT. V lost 3 bases and J 0 bases, leaving 10 bases between the germline ends. This CDR3 is built from 15 residues. The chain's CDR3 is CASSDRGGSTDTQYF. In DNA form, the CDR3 reads TGTGCCAGCAGTGATAGGGGGGGGAGCACAGATACGCAGTATTTT.

This clone has just a few counts. A read error is possible here, since a much larger clone lies one base away. In this CDR3 the conserved last residue, phenylalanine or tryptophan, is missing, so a read error is likely. It is unclear where the CDR3 begins or ends on the DNA, so no DNA is shown, and the CDR3 is as TCRdb lists it. V and J are TRBV4-1 and TRBJ2-1. Termini included, the CDR3 measures 16 amino acids. Per the germline V gene, CDR1 is MGHRA and CDR2 is YSYEKL. CDR3 in amino acids: CASSQGGGRSYNERFS.

Ten or more counts support this clone. The chain uses TRBV2 and TRBJ1-2; 11 bases are shared with TRBD1. Per the germline V gene, CDR1 is SNHLY and CDR2 is FYNNEI. V shed 5 bases and J 7 bases; nucleotides not matched to a gene: 9. The CDR3 has 15 amino acids. The DNA of the CDR3 is TGTGCCAGCAGTTTGACCGGGACAGGGGGGGTTGGCTACACCTTC. Amino acids: CASSLTGTGGVGYTF.

This sequence joins TRBV2 and TRBJ2-1; 7 bases match TRBD1. The germline V gene encodes CDR1 SNHLY and CDR2 FYNNEI. J gave up 0 bases and V 0 bases, and 2 bases lay outside the gene matches. The length of the CDR3 is 16 residues. The CDR3 nucleotides are TGTGCCAGCAGTGAAGCGACAGGGTCCTCCTACAATGAGCAGTTCTTC. Encoded protein: CASSEATGSSYNEQFF.

This clone came up many times. The chain links TRBV11-3 to TRBJ2-1, with TRBD2 as a possible D gene (6 bases). The CDR3 runs to 14 residues. V lost 10 bases to trimming and J lost 8 bases, with 21 bases between them. Germline V gene lookup returns CDR1 SGHNT and CDR2 YENEEA. This chain's CDR3 is CATHFPGAEHEQFF. CDR3 bases: TGTGCCACTCACTTTCCGGGAGCCGAGCATGAGCAGTTCTTC.

About this clone itself: The junction and the germline gene differ at one end; a read error may be behind it. The V call is TRBV19, the J call TRBJ2-5; D gene ambiguous. CDR3 length equals 17 residues. Germline lookup yields CDR1 LNHDA and CDR2 SQIVND (reference sequence). In nucleotides, the CDR3 is TGCGCCAGTAGCCCCAGGCTCAAGGCCTCAAACAATGAGACCCAGTACTTC. As protein: CASSPRLKASNNETQYF. Full variable domain (outside the CDR3, taken from reference TRBV19 and TRBJ2-5): DGGITQSPKYLFRKEGQNVTLSCEQNLNHDAMYWYRQDPGQGLRLIYYSQIVNDFQKGDIAEGYSVSREKKESFPLTVTSAQKNPTAFYLCASSPRLKASNNETQYFGPGTRLLVL.

The sample holds many counts of this clone. The rearrangement joins TRBV11-2 to TRBJ2-1; TRBD2 agrees at 7 bases. The CDR3 contains 14 residues. Losses at the gene ends were 0 bases for V and 12 bases for J; bases not matched to a gene: 8. The germline V gene encodes CDR1 SGHAT and CDR2 FQNNGV. The CDR3 loop reads CASSLDLGRSGQFF. CDR3 nucleotides: TGTGCCAGCAGCTTAGATCTCGGGAGGTCCGGGCAGTTCTTC.

The chain carries TRBV9 and TRBJ2-3; either TRBD1 or TRBD2 may supply D (5 bases each). The CDR3 length is 14 residues. The ends were cut back, 8 bases at V and 2 bases at J, with 15 bases in the middle. Germline V lookup: CDR1 SGDLS, CDR2 YYNGEE. This CDR3 reads CASDRGRTTDTQYF. The CDR3 bases are TGTGCCAGTGACCGGGGCAGAACCACAGATACGCAGTATTTT.

This clone was counted many times. This rearrangement joins TRBV4-2 to TRBJ1-1; D not resolved. The CDR3 loop spans 15 amino acids. CDR1 is LGHNA, CDR2 YNFKEQ, per germline. Trimming took 0 bases from V and 1 from J, leaving 9 bases between them. The CDR3, as DNA: TGTGCCAGCAGCCAAGATCTGGCCGAGAACACTGAAGCTTTCTTT. It encodes CASSQDLAENTEAFF.

The chain has TRBV4-2 and TRBJ2-7, with a tentative D call TRBD1 (5 bases). The CDR3 is 14 residues long. V was pared by 1 base and J by 3 bases, with 10 bases between. Germline values: CDR1 LGHNA, CDR2 YNFKEQ. CDR3 nucleotide sequence: TGTGCCAGCAGCCAAGGACAGAATCTCTACGAGCAGTACTTC. Protein: CASSQGQNLYEQYF.

The rearrangement joins TRBV11-1 to TRBJ2-1; weak D call: TRBD2 (6 bases). The germline gives CDR1 SGHAT, CDR2 FQDESV (reference sequence). With 4 bases removed from V and 2 bases from J, the gap between germline ends came to 12 bases. This CDR3 region has 15 residues. The CDR3 DNA reads TGTGCCAGCAGCTCTGGACTACTGACCTACAATGAGCAGTTCTTC. This encodes CASSSGLLTYNEQFF.

This clone was found a few times. The CDR3 end shows no conserved phenylalanine or tryptophan, and so a read error is likely. The DNA is omitted, as the CDR3 cannot be located on it reliably, and the CDR3 follows TCRdb's listing. The rearrangement uses TRBV7-2 and TRBJ2-6. From its first to its last residue, the CDR3 has 9 amino acids. The germline V gene encodes CDR1 SGHTA and CDR2 FQGNSA. The chain's CDR3 is CASSLAVSG.

J is TRBJ1-1 and V is TRBV20-1, with D tentatively TRBD1 (5 bases). V lost 3 bases and J lost 7, with 15 bases in between. CDR1 is DFQATT, CDR2 SNEGSKA, per germline (reference sequence). This CDR3 is built from 13 residues. The DNA for the CDR3 is TGCAGTGCTAGGGAGTCACGGGGGTATGAAGCTTTCTTT. As protein: CSARESRGYEAFF.

This clone was counted ten times or more. This chain connects TRBV5-1 to TRBJ2-1; 15 bases are shared with TRBD2. The CDR3 extends over 16 amino acids. V shed 4 bases and J 7 bases; nucleotides not matched to a gene: 6. Germline lookup yields CDR1 SGHRS and CDR2 YFSETQ. CDR3 protein: CASSGTGTSGRNEQFF. The CDR3 DNA is TGCGCCAGCAGCGGTACCGGGACTAGCGGGAGGAATGAGCAGTTCTTC.

This clone was recorded many times. The rearrangement joins TRBV6-1 to TRBJ1-1, with 9 positions matching TRBD1. Per germline, CDR1 MNHNS and CDR2 SASEGT. Trimming cost V 3 bases and J 1 base; bases outside gene matches: 3. The CDR3 covers 15 residues. CDR3 DNA: TGTGCCAGCAGTGAGTTGGACAGGGGGAACACTGAAGCTTTCTTT. It translates to CASSELDRGNTEAFF.

The sample holds many counts of this clone. The chain carries TRBV28 and TRBJ1-5; perhaps TRBD1 as D (5 bases). With 2 bases removed from V and 4 bases from J, the gap between germline ends came to 12 bases. The CDR3 sequence is 15 residues long. Germline CDR1 MDHEN, CDR2 SYDVKM. The CDR3 protein is CASSLAGWGNQPQHF. CDR3 coding DNA: TGTGCCAGCAGTTTAGCCGGTTGGGGGAATCAGCCCCAGCATTTT.

As to this clone: One end of the junction does not line up with germline, which may come from a read error. The rearrangement uses TRBV6-1 and TRBJ2-7; D is ambiguous. This CDR3 spans 12 amino acids. In germline, CDR1 is MNHNS, CDR2 SASEGT. This chain's CDR3 is CASSPNSYDQYF. The CDR3 region has the DNA TGTGCCAGCAGCCCCAACTCCTACGATCAGTACTTC.

This clone came up many times. The chain couples TRBV6-1 to TRBJ1-1, with TRBD1 matching 8 bases. V was pared by 5 bases and J by 3 bases, with 2 bases of the junction left unmatched. CDR3 length equals 13 residues. Per germline, CDR1 MNHNS and CDR2 SASEGT. CDR3 protein: CASSRTGYTEAFF. As DNA, the CDR3 is TGTGCCAGCAGTCGGACAGGGTACACTGAAGCTTTCTTT.

Points on this clone: Mismatch with germline at one junction end may stem from a read error. The DNA for the CDR3 is TGCAGTGCTAGAGAGCTTGGATCGGCGGGAGCGGGGTCCTACAATAAGCAGTTCTTC. Protein sequence: CSARELGSAGAGSYNKQFF. The rearrangement uses TRBV20-1 and TRBJ2-1; the match to TRBD2 covers 7 bases. Germline V gene lookup returns CDR1 DFQATT and CDR2 SNEGSKA (reference sequence). This CDR3 comprises 19 residues.

This clone came up many times. This chain joins TRBV28 and TRBJ2-7; the match to TRBD1 covers 10 bases. After removal of 5 bases from V and 3 bases from J, the junction contained 4 bases not matched to a gene. CDR3 size: 14 residues. Germline CDR1 is MDHEN and CDR2 is SYDVKM. CDR3 amino acids: CASSTGTGVYEQYF. The CDR3 bases are TGTGCCAGCAGTACCGGGACAGGGGTCTACGAGCAGTACTTC.

This chain joins TRBV6-1 and TRBJ2-5; D is possibly TRBD1 (5 bases). V was shortened by 7 bases and J by 12 bases, with 24 bases between the two germline ends. Germline CDR1 reads MNHNS; CDR2 reads SASEGT. The CDR3 is 14 residues long. CDR3 in DNA: TGTGCCAGCACCCCATTGGGCAGGGTGGATACCGAGTACTTC. Translated, it gives CASTPLGRVDTEYF.